A selection of T cell receptor beta chains follows, all from one sample in a study of cytomegalovirus exposure and HLA in healthy donors. The method was immunoSEQ multiplex PCR; TCRdb's version includes in-frame clones alone and lacks a portion of them. The sample lists about 140,000 clones, roughly 70% seen once, with 2.5% to 4% in the top ten. Sequenced sample: PBMCs. The receptors shown here come from a man in his forties in good health and CMV-seronegative. CDR3s include the opening cysteine and the closing phenylalanine or tryptophan. A D gene is named only where the DNA matches it firmly. Only part of the rows carry a size: once, few, many, or a class if the clone is expanded.

V	length	size	J	D	DNA	CDR3
TRBV6-1	17	-	TRBJ1-2	TRBD1	TGTGCCAGCAGTGAAGTCGGGGCAGGGGGTTTCCGCTATGGCTACACCTTC	CASSEVGAGGFRYGYTF
TRBV27	15	-	TRBJ2-4	TRBD1	TGTGCCAGCAGTTTGACGCAGGGGGCTGCGGACATTCAGTACTTC	CASSLTQGAADIQYF
TRBV5-6	13	-	TRBJ1-3	-	TGTGCCAGCAGCTTGGGCGCGGAAAACACCATATATTTT	CASSLGAENTIYF
TRBV5-1	15	-	TRBJ1-6	-	TGCGCCAGCAGCCTGACAGCTTATAATAATTCACCCCTCCACTTT	CASSLTAYNNSPLHF
TRBV28	18	-	TRBJ2-1	TRBD2	TGTGCCAGCAGTTCGGGGGTAGCGGGACGGGTGGACTACAATGAGCAGTTCTTC	CASSSGVAGRVDYNEQFF
TRBV7-8	16	-	TRBJ1-5	TRBD1	TGTGCCAGCAGCTTAGTCGGACAGGGGGCGGGGCAGCCCCAGCATTTT	CASSLVGQGAGQPQHF
TRBV4-1	16	-	TRBJ1-1	-	TGCGCCAGCAGCCAAGAAGTTCGGCGGCAGAACACTGAAGCTTTCTTT	CASSQEVRRQNTEAFF
TRBV4-3	14	-	TRBJ2-2	TRBD1	TGCGCCAGCAAAGCGACAGGGGATAGCGGGGAGCTGTTTTTT	CASKATGDSGELFF
TRBV2	14	once	TRBJ2-1	TRBD1	TGTGCCAGCAGAGATGGGACAGGGTACAATGAGCAGTTCTTC	CASRDGTGYNEQFF
TRBV7-2	15	-	TRBJ1-2	-	TGTGCCAGCAGATCAACAGGGCAAGGTGGCTATGGCTACACCTTC	CASRSTGQGGYGYTF
TRBV30	13	-	TRBJ1-4	TRBD1	TGTGCCTGGGGGACAGGGGTTGATGAAAAACTGTTTTTT	CAWGTGVDEKLFF
TRBV5-5	13	-	TRBJ1-2	-	TGTGCCAGCAGCTTGTCTGTCGACTACGGCTACACCTTC	CASSLSVDYGYTF
TRBV28	15	-	TRBJ1-1	-	TGTGCCAGCAGTTTAGGGACACCGATGAACACTGAAGCTTTCTTT	CASSLGTPMNTEAFF
TRBV2	15	-	TRBJ1-5	-	TGTGCCAGCAGTGATTTGACAGGCGGAATTCAGCCCCAGCATTTT	CASSDLTGGIQPQHF
TRBV6-5	13	-	TRBJ2-7	-	TGTGCCAGCAGTAGGGGACACTCCTACGAGCAGTACTTC	CASSRGHSYEQYF
TRBV28	12	-	TRBJ2-7	-	TGTGCCAGCAGCCAGGGCTCCTACGAGCAGTACTTC	CASSQGSYEQYF
TRBV28	15	once	TRBJ2-7	-	TGTGCCAGCAGTTTACCAAGCGGGCAAGCCTACGAGCAGTACTTC	CASSLPSGQAYEQYF